Listed below are T cell receptor beta chains from one sample, sequenced in a study of early T cells in non-severe SARS-CoV-2 infection. MiXCR was run by TCRdb on the 5' RACE reads, yielding one entry per CDR3 protein. This sample carries 45,000 to 55,000 distinct CDR3 sequences, around a tenth of them seen once, and the ten largest clones take roughly 10%. What was sequenced was whole blood. These receptors all stem from an adult who was a healthcare worker with PCR-confirmed SARS-CoV-2 infection or an uninfected control (not recorded which). CDR3s include the opening cysteine and the closing phenylalanine or tryptophan. A D gene is named only where the DNA matches it firmly. Rows give clone size only sometimes, using once, few, many, or a class for an expanded clone.

TGTGCCAGCAGTCTAAACAGGGGGCGGAATTCACCCCTCCACTTT	CASSLNRGRNSPLHF	TRBD1	many	TRBJ1-6	TRBV2
TGTGCCAGCAGCTTGGTTCCGGGAGTTAACACCGGGGAGCTGTTTTTT	CASSLVPGVNTGELFF	NA	many	TRBJ2-2	TRBV5-5
TGCAGCGCGGTGCTTGGGGCAACTAATGAAAAACTGTTTTTT	CSAVLGATNEKLFF	NA	few	TRBJ1-4	TRBV29-1
TGTGCCAGCAGCGTAGAAATTAGGGATACGCAGTATTTT	CASSVEIRDTQYF	NA	NA	TRBJ2-3	TRBV9
TGTGCCAGCAGCTCGGGACTAGCTGGGACCGGGGAGCTGTTTTTT	CASSSGLAGTGELFF	TRBD2	many	TRBJ2-2	TRBV11-2
TGTGCCATCAGTGACCTCGCACAGGCCTACGAGCAGTACTTC	CAISDLAQAYEQYF	NA	once	TRBJ2-7	TRBV10-3
TGTGCCAGCAGCAACCCACAGGGAGGGTATGGCTACACCTTC	CASSNPQGGYGYTF	NA	many	TRBJ1-2	TRBV11-2
TGTGCCAGCAGTTCCCCGGGACAGGGGAACTATGGCTACACCTTC	CASSSPGQGNYGYTF	TRBD1	NA	TRBJ1-2	TRBV27
TGCAGCGCGACAGGGACCGGGGCAGATACGCAGTATTTT	CSATGTGADTQYF	TRBD1	few	TRBJ2-3	TRBV29-1
TGTGCCACCAGCAGTTTACAGACCTACGAGCAGTACTTC	CATSSLQTYEQYF	NA	many	TRBJ2-7	TRBV15
TGTGCCAGCAGCGTCAGCAGTAGCACAGATACGCAGTATTTT	CASSVSSSTDTQYF	NA	NA	TRBJ2-3	TRBV9
TGTGCCAGCAGCCCAACTAGCGGGGGGGCTATAAACATTCAGTACTTC	CASSPTSGGAINIQYF	TRBD2	NA	TRBJ2-4	TRBV9
TGTGCCAGCAGCCCCTTCGCCGGGGGAGACACCGGGGAGCTGTTTTTT	CASSPFAGGDTGELFF	NA	few	TRBJ2-2	TRBV14
TGCAGTGGAGGCAAGGGTTCATACGAGCAGTACTTC	CSGGKGSYEQYF	NA	few	TRBJ2-7	TRBV29-1
TGCAGCGTCGGCCGTGAGGGCGTGCAGTTCTTC	CSVGREGVQFF	NA	many	TRBJ2-1	TRBV29-1
TGCGCCAGCAGCTTGATAATGCAGAGCTCCTACGAGCAGTACTTC	CASSLIMQSSYEQYF	NA	NA	TRBJ2-7	TRBV5-1
TGTGCCAGCAGATTTAGGGACTCTGGGGCCAACGTCCTGACTTTC	CASRFRDSGANVLTF	NA	NA	TRBJ2-6	TRBV6-5
TGTGCCAGCTGGTGGAGCAATAATCCTAATTCACCCCTCCACTTT	CASWWSNNPNSPLHF	NA	few	TRBJ1-6	TRBV28
TGTGCCAGCAGCCAAAGCGGGGCCCTCACCGGGGAGCTGTTTTTT	CASSQSGALTGELFF	TRBD2	few	TRBJ2-2	TRBV5-4
TGTGCCAGCAGTCCAACCTGGGACAGGGGGTCTCAGCCCCAGCATTTT	CASSPTWDRGSQPQHF	TRBD1	many	TRBJ1-5	TRBV12-3/TRBV12-4
TGTGCCAGCAGTGTAGAAGTAATAACCCAGAACACCGGGGAGCTGTTTTTT	CASSVEVITQNTGELFF	NA	NA	TRBJ2-2	TRBV27
TGCGCCAGCAGCCCCCCGACAGGGTCCGGGGCCAACGTCCTGACTTTC	CASSPPTGSGANVLTF	TRBD1	many	TRBJ2-6	TRBV4-1
TGTGCCACCCTCAGGGGGAACACTGAAGCTTTCTTT	CATLRGNTEAFF	NA	NA	TRBJ1-1	TRBV28
TGTGCCAGCAGTTACTACCTCGTTGCGGGGGGGCGAAATGAGCAGTTCTTC	CASSYYLVAGGRNEQFF	TRBD2	NA	TRBJ2-1	TRBV6-2/TRBV6-3
TGCAGTGCTAGAGGTACCGGGGAGCTGTTTTTT	CSARGTGELFF	NA	many	TRBJ2-2	TRBV20-1
TGCAGTGCTAGAGGTAGCGGGAGTCAGTTCTTC	CSARGSGSQFF	TRBD2	NA	TRBJ2-1	TRBV20-1